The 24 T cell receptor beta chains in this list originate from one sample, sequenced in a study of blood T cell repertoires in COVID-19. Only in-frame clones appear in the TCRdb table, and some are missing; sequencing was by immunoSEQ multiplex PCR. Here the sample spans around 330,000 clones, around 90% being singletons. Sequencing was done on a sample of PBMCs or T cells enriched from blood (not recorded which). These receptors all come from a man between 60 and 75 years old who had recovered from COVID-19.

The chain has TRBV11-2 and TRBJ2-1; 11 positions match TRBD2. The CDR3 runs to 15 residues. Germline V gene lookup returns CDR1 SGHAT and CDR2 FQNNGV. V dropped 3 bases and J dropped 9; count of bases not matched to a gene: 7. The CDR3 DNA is TGTGCCAGCAGCTTCTTAGCGGGAGGGCCTGTTGAGCAGTTCTTC. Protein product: CASSFLAGGPVEQFF.

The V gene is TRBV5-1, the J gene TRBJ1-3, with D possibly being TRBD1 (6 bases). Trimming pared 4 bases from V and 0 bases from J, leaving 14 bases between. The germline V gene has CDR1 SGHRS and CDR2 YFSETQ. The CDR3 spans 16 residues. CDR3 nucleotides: TGCGCCAGCAGCGTACAGGGTCCCCTCTCTGGAAACACCATATATTTT. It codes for CASSVQGPLSGNTIYF.

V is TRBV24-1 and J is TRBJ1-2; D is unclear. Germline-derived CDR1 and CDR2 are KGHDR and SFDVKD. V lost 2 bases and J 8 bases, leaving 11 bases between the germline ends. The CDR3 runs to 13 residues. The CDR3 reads CATSDSDWAGYTF. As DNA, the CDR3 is TGTGCCACCAGTGATTCGGACTGGGCGGGCTACACCTTC.

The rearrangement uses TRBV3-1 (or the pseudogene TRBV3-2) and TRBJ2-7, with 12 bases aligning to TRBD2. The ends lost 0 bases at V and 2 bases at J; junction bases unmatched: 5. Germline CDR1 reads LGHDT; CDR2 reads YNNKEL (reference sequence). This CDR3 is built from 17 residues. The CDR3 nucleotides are TGTGCCAGCAGCCAAGAGACTAGCGGGAGACTGACCTACGAGCAGTACTTC. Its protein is CASSQETSGRLTYEQYF.

The CDR3 here is CASSKGTYDNEQFF. The CDR3 DNA is TGCGCCAGCTCTAAAGGGACTTACGACAATGAGCAGTTCTTC. The gene calls are TRBV4-3 and TRBJ2-1; weak D call: TRBD2 (6 bases). From germline, CDR1 is LGHNA and CDR2 YSLEER. Between the trimmed V and J ends, which lost 8 bases and 5 bases, there was a span of 16 bases. The CDR3 totals 14 residues.

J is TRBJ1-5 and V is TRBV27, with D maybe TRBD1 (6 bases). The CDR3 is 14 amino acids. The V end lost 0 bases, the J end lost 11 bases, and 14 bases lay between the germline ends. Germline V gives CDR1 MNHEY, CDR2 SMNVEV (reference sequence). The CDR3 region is CASSLSGRGISQHF. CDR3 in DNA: TGTGCCAGCAGTTTATCGGGAAGGGGGATTTCCCAGCATTTT.

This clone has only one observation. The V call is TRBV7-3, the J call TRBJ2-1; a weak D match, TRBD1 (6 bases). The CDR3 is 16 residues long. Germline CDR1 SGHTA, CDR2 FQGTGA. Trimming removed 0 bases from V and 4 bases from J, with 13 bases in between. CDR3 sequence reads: CASSLTRGTSYNEQFF. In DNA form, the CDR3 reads TGTGCCAGCAGCTTAACGAGGGGGACATCTTACAATGAGCAGTTCTTC.

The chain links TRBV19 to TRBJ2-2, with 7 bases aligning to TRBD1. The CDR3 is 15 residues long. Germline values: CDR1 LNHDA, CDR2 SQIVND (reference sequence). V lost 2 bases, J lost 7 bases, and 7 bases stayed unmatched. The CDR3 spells CASSIRQGGSGELFF. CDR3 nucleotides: TGTGCCAGTAGTATACGACAGGGTGGGAGCGGGGAGCTGTTTTTT.

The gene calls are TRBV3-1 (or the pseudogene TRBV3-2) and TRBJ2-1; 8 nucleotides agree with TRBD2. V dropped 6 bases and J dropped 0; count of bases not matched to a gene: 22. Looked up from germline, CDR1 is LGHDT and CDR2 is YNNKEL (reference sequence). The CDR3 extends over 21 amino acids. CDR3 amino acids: CASRPGTRLIDPRSSYNEQFF. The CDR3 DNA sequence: TGTGCCAGCAGACCCGGGACTAGACTGATAGACCCCCGGAGCTCCTACAATGAGCAGTTCTTC.

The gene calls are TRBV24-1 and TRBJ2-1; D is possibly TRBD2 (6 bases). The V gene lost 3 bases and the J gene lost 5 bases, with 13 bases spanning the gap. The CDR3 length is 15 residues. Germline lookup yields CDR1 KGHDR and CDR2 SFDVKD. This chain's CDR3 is CATSDPRLVNNEQFF. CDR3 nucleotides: TGTGCCACCAGTGATCCCCGACTAGTTAACAATGAGCAGTTCTTC.

The CDR3 bases are TGTGCCAGCTCACCACCGGGACTAGCGGGAGTCAGCACCGGGGAGCTGTTTTTT. Protein product: CASSPPGLAGVSTGELFF. The genes are TRBV18 and TRBJ2-2; 14 nucleotides agree with TRBD2. Trimming removed 0 bases from V and 4 bases from J; junction bases left unmatched: 4. Germline CDR1 and CDR2: KGHSH and LQKENI. The CDR3 length is 18 residues.

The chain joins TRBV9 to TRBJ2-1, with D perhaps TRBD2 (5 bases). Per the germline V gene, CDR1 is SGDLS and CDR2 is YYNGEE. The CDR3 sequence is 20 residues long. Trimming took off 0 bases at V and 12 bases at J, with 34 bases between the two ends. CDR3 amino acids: CASSVDYYPKESSYNEGQFF. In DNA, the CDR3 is TGTGCCAGCAGCGTAGATTACTACCCCAAAGAATCCTCCTACAATGAGGGGCAGTTCTTC.

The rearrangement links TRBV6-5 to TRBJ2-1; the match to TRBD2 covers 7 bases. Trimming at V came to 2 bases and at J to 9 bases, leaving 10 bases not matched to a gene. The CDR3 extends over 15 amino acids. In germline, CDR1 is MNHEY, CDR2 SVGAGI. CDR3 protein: CASSYEMGGLFEQFF. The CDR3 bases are TGTGCCAGCAGTTACGAGATGGGAGGGCTCTTTGAGCAGTTCTTC.

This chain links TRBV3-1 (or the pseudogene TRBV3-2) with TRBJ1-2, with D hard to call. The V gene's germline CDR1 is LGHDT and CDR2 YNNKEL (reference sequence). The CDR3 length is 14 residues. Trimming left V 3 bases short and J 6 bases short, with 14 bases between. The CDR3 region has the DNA TGTGCCAGCAGCCATCCGGGGAGGACTGATGGCTACACCTTC. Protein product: CASSHPGRTDGYTF.

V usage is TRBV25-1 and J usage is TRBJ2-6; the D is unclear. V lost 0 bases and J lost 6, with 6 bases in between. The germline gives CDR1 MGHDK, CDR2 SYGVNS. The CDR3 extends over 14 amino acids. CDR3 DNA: TGTGCCAGCAGTGAATATGAGGAGGCCAACGTCCTGACTTTC. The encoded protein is CASSEYEEANVLTF.

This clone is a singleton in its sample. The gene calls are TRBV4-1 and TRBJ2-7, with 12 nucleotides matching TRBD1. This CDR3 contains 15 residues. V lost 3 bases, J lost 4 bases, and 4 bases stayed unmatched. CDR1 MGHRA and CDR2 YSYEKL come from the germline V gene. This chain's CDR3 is CASSHPGQGAYEQYF. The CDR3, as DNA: TGCGCCAGCAGCCACCCGGGACAGGGGGCGTACGAGCAGTACTTC.

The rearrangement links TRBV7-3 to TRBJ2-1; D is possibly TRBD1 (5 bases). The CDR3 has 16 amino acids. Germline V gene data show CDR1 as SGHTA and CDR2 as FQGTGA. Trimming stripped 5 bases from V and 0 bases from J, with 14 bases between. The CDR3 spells CASSEQGSSSYNEQFF. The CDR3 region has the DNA TGTGCCAGCAGCGAGCAGGGCTCCAGCTCCTACAATGAGCAGTTCTTC. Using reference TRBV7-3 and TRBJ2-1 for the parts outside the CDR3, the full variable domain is GAGVSQTPSNKVTEKGKYVELRCDPISGHTALYWYRQSLGQGPEFLIYFQGTGAADDSGLPNDRFFAVRPEGSVSTLKIQRTERGDSAVYLCASSEQGSSSYNEQFFGPGTRLTVL.

Here the CDR3 DNA reads TGTGCCAGCAGTGAACAGGGGGCGCGTAATCAGCCCCAGCATTTT. This encodes CASSEQGARNQPQHF. This sequence joins TRBV2 and TRBJ1-5, with 8 bases lining up with TRBD1. After removal of 2 bases from V and 4 bases from J, the junction contained 4 bases not matched to a gene. The CDR3 is 15 residues long. Germline V CDR1 and CDR2: SNHLY, FYNNEI.

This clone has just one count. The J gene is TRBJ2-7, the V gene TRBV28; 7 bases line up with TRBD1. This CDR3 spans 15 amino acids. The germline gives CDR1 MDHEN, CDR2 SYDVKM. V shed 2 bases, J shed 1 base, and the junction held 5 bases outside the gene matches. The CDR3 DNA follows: TGTGCCAGCAGTTTACTAGGGGGCAGTTCCTACGAGCAGTACTTC. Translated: CASSLLGGSSYEQYF.

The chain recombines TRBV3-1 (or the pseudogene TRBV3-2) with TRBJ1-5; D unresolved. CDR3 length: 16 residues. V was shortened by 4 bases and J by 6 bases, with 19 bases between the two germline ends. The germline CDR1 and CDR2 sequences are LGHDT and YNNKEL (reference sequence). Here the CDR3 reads CASSPTRFWEGQPQHF. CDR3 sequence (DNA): TGTGCCAGCAGCCCTACCCGGTTTTGGGAGGGTCAGCCCCAGCATTTT.

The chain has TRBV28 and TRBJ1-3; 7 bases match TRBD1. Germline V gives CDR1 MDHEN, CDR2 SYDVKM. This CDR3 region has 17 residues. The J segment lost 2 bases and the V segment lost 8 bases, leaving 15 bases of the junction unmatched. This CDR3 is CASQPNMGQRAGNTIYF. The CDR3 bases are TGTGCCAGCCAACCGAATATGGGACAGCGGGCTGGAAACACCATATATTTT.

Here the CDR3 DNA reads TGCAGCGTTCGGAGGCAGGATGAGCAGTTCTTC. Protein: CSVRRQDEQFF. This rearrangement joins TRBV29-1 to TRBJ2-1, with D tentatively TRBD2 (5 bases). In germline, CDR1 is SQVTM, CDR2 ANQGSEA. The CDR3 loop spans 11 amino acids. V was trimmed by 5 bases and J by 8 bases, leaving 10 bases between them.

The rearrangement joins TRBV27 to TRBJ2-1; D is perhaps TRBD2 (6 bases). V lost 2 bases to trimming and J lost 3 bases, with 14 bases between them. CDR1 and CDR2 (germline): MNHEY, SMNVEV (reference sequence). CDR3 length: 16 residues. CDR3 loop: CASSLSTGTFYNEQFF. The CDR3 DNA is TGTGCCAGCAGTTTAAGCACCGGGACTTTCTACAATGAGCAGTTCTTC.

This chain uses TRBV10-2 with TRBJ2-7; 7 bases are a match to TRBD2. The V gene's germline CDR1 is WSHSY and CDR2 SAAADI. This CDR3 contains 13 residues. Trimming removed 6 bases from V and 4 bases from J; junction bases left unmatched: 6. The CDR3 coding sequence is TGCGCCAGCAGGGAGGGAGGGAGTTACGAGCAGTACTTC. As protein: CASREGGSYEQYF.